This T cell receptor beta chain was sequenced for a study of control samples from healthy donors and cancer patients. Profiled with immunoSEQ multiplex PCR; TCRdb holds only in-frame clones, not every one. The sample shows around 180,000 clones, around 88% of them seen only once. The CDR3 consists of 15 residues. The sequence was obtained from a woman aged 25 to 45 in good health. The chain couples TRBV12-2 to TRBJ2-3; the D call of TRBD1 is as the table states it, not checked on the DNA. TRBV12-2 is a pseudogene segment. The sequencing sample was made of blood. The chain's CDR3 is CASRSPGGITDTQYF. In DNA, the CDR3 is TGTGCAAGTCGCTCACCAGGGGGGATCACAGATACGCAGTATTTT.